These 21 T cell receptor beta chains were sequenced from one sample in a study of blood T cell repertoires in COVID-19. Some clones are missing from TCRdb's copy, which holds only in-frame ones; the method was immunoSEQ multiplex PCR. The sample contains roughly 260,000 clones, 88% of which appear only once. Sequences were obtained from peripheral blood. The receptors derive from a woman aged 40 to 50 who had recovered from COVID-19.

This clone was seen a single time. The V and J genes are TRBV29-1 and TRBJ1-2; tentatively, D is TRBD1 (5 bases). The V gene's germline CDR1 is SQVTM and CDR2 ANQGSEA. The V end lost 3 bases, the J end lost 4 bases, and 12 bases lay between the germline ends. The CDR3 contains 13 residues. The CDR3 loop reads CSVDQGKGYGYTF. The DNA for the CDR3 is TGCAGCGTTGACCAGGGAAAGGGCTATGGCTACACCTTC.

The CDR3 DNA reads TGTGCCAGCACCCCATCTTCGTCTAGCGCCTACGAGCAGTACTTC. It translates to CASTPSSSSAYEQYF. The rearrangement uses TRBV11-2 and TRBJ2-7; weak D call: TRBD2 (6 bases). V was shortened by 7 bases and J by 2 bases, with 18 bases between the two germline ends. Germline assignment: CDR1 SGHAT and CDR2 FQNNGV. The CDR3 spans 15 residues. The entire variable domain, with the rest obtained from reference TRBV11-2 and TRBJ2-7, is as follows: EAGVAQSPRYKIIEKRQSVAFWCNPISGHATLYWYQQILGQGPKLLIQFQNNGVVDDSQLPKDRFSAERLKGVDSTLKIQPAKLEDSAVYLCASTPSSSSAYEQYFGPGTRLTVT.

The V call is TRBV15, the J call TRBJ2-1, with D perhaps TRBD2 (5 bases). The CDR3 loop spans 15 amino acids. Trimming shortened V by 6 bases and J by 9 bases, and 21 bases separated the two germline ends. Germline V lookup: CDR1 LNHNV, CDR2 YYDKDF (reference sequence). CDR3: CATSQTRTYRGEQFF. The CDR3 DNA follows: TGTGCCACCAGTCAGACTCGGACCTACCGGGGTGAGCAGTTCTTC.

The chain has TRBV21-1 and TRBJ2-7; whether TRBD1, the table's D call, matches the DNA was not checked. TRBV21-1 is a documented pseudogene. The CDR3 covers 15 residues. This CDR3 is CASSRGHKSSYEQYF. In nucleotides, the CDR3 is TGTGCCAGCAGCCGAGGACACAAGAGCTCCTACGAGCAGTACTTC.

The gene calls are TRBV7-3 and TRBJ1-2, with 7 nucleotides matching TRBD1. The germline V gene encodes CDR1 SGHTA and CDR2 FQGTGA. V trimming: 5 bases; J trimming: 3 bases; junction bases outside the gene matches: 9. This CDR3 is built from 15 residues. The CDR3: CASSPRQGSHYGYTF. DNA for the CDR3: TGTGCCAGCAGCCCAAGACAGGGATCTCACTATGGCTACACCTTC.

This clone was recorded once. The rearrangement uses TRBV27 and TRBJ2-6; D is undetermined. V was trimmed by 5 bases and J by 0 bases, leaving 11 bases between them. Germline V gene data show CDR1 as MNHEY and CDR2 as SMNVEV (reference sequence). This CDR3 spans 16 amino acids. CDR3 loop: CASSNPRRSGANVLTF. CDR3 nucleotide sequence: TGTGCCAGCAGTAATCCCCGTCGCTCTGGGGCCAACGTCCTGACTTTC.

The J gene is TRBJ1-3, the V gene TRBV3-1 (or the pseudogene TRBV3-2); 8 bases align to TRBD1. CDR1 is LGHDT and CDR2 is YNNKEL in the germline V gene (reference sequence). This CDR3 comprises 17 residues. V lost 1 base and J lost 0; bases outside the gene matches: 5. CDR3 in DNA: TGTGCCAGCAGCCAAGGAGGACAGGGTTCCTCTGGAAACACCATATATTTT. Protein: CASSQGGQGSSGNTIYF.

About this clone itself: Other DNA variants within this sample encode the same CDR3. The chain recombines TRBV4-2 with TRBJ2-1; TRBD2 agrees at 11 bases. Per the germline V gene, CDR1 is LGHNA and CDR2 is YNFKEQ. The CDR3 covers 15 residues. Losses at the gene ends were 1 base for V and 4 bases for J; bases not matched to a gene: 0. This chain's CDR3 is CASSQASGGYNEQFF. DNA for the CDR3: TGTGCCAGCAGCCAAGCTAGCGGGGGGTACAATGAGCAGTTCTTC.

The gene calls are TRBV6-2 or TRBV6-3 and TRBJ2-2, with 10 positions matching TRBD2. V gave up 4 bases and J gave up 2 bases; unmatched junction bases: 10. Germline CDR1 and CDR2: MNHEY and SVGEGT. This CDR3 spans 18 amino acids. The CDR3 DNA is TGTGCCAGCAGTTCGAGAGGACTAGCGGACTTAAACACCGGGGAGCTGTTTTTT. Translated, it gives CASSSRGLADLNTGELFF.

The chain uses TRBV6-4 and TRBJ1-1; D perhaps matches TRBD1 (5 bases). Germline assignment: CDR1 MRHNA and CDR2 SNTAGT. V lost 0 bases and J lost 7, with 9 bases in between. The CDR3 runs to 13 residues. CDR3 residues: CASSDSRQSEAFF. DNA of the CDR3: TGTGCCAGCAGTGACTCCCGACAGAGTGAAGCTTTCTTT.

This clone was recorded once. The chain has TRBV4-3 and TRBJ2-1; 9 positions match TRBD1. Per germline, CDR1 LGHNA and CDR2 YSLEER. The ends lost 0 bases at V and 5 bases at J; junction bases unmatched: 8. The CDR3 spans 17 residues. In DNA form, the CDR3 reads TGCGCCAGCAGCCAAGATCTCAGACAGGGGGGAAACAATGAGCAGTTCTTC. It specifies CASSQDLRQGGNNEQFF.

This sequence joins TRBV12-3 or TRBV12-4 and TRBJ1-4; 8 bases align to TRBD1. Trimming took 6 bases from V and 7 from J; bases not matched to a gene: 4. The CDR3 runs to 13 residues. CDR3 in amino acids: CASRRTGREKLFF. The DNA for the CDR3 is TGTGCCAGCAGAAGGACAGGGCGTGAAAAACTGTTTTTT.

The chain uses TRBV6-5 and TRBJ2-7; TRBD1 agrees at 9 bases. CDR3 size: 15 residues. V trimming: 5 bases; J trimming: 3 bases; junction bases outside the gene matches: 8. The germline CDR1 and CDR2 sequences are MNHEY and SVGAGI. The CDR3 region has the DNA TGTGCCAGCAGTCCACCCGGGACAGGGTACTACGAGCAGTACTTC. The encoded protein is CASSPPGTGYYEQYF.

V gene TRBV11-2 combines with J gene TRBJ2-2; 14 bases fit TRBD2. J gave up 13 bases and V 4 bases, and 14 bases lay outside the gene matches. Per germline, CDR1 SGHAT and CDR2 FQNNGV. There are 17 residues in the CDR3. The CDR3 nucleotides are TGTGCCAGCAGCTCGGGACTAGCGGGAGCTCCTGGACAGGGGCTGTTTTTT. Protein sequence: CASSSGLAGAPGQGLFF.

V gene TRBV7-2 combines with J gene TRBJ2-2; TRBD2 aligns across 9 bases. Trimming at V came to 1 base and at J to 4 bases, leaving 4 bases not matched to a gene. The CDR3 has 16 residues. Per germline, CDR1 SGHTA and CDR2 FQGNSA. CDR3 in amino acids: CASSLGLAGSTGELFF. CDR3 nucleotide sequence: TGTGCCAGCAGCTTAGGGCTAGCGGGGAGCACCGGGGAGCTGTTTTTT.

This chain joins TRBV24-1 and TRBJ2-3; TRBD1 matches at 9 bases. Germline trimming cut 3 bases from V and 5 bases from J; bases unmatched to any gene: 8. The germline V gene encodes CDR1 KGHDR and CDR2 SFDVKD. The CDR3 consists of 16 residues. Here the CDR3 DNA reads TGTGCCACCAGTGATCGGACAGGGGATTGGGGAGATACGCAGTATTTT. It yields the protein CATSDRTGDWGDTQYF.

This clone turned up a few times. The genes are TRBV11-2 and TRBJ1-2; 7 bases map to TRBD1. The CDR3 is 15 amino acids. Germline CDR1 SGHAT, CDR2 FQNNGV. V gave up 5 bases and J gave up 12 bases; unmatched junction bases: 18. The CDR3 nucleotides are TGTGCCAGCAGCCCGACCGGACAGGCCCCGAAGGGGAACACCTTC. Its translation is CASSPTGQAPKGNTF.

This chain joins TRBV4-3 and TRBJ2-3; TRBD2 agrees at 14 bases. CDR1 and CDR2 (germline): LGHNA, YSLEER. CDR3 length equals 18 residues. With 0 bases clipped from V and 11 bases from J, the junction kept 13 bases outside the gene matches. The CDR3 reads CASSQEPPGLAGAGGQYF. The CDR3 DNA sequence: TGCGCCAGCAGCCAAGAGCCCCCGGGACTAGCGGGGGCCGGGGGGCAGTATTTT.

The V gene is TRBV19, the J gene TRBJ1-5, with D possibly matching TRBD1 (6 bases). Trimming removed 3 bases from V and 4 bases from J, with 10 bases in between. Germline V gives CDR1 LNHDA, CDR2 SQIVND (reference sequence). This CDR3 is built from 14 residues. CDR3: CASSMTGVNQPQHF. In DNA, the CDR3 is TGTGCCAGTAGTATGACAGGTGTAAATCAGCCCCAGCATTTT.

V usage is TRBV6-5 and J usage is TRBJ2-3, with D tentatively TRBD2 (5 bases). CDR1 is MNHEY and CDR2 is SVGAGI in the germline V gene. The CDR3 covers 13 residues. Trimming pared 7 bases from V and 2 bases from J, leaving 10 bases between. CDR3 protein: CASTTGTTDTQYF. CDR3 in DNA: TGTGCCAGCACGACGGGAACCACAGATACGCAGTATTTT.

The CDR3 loop is CATSDSRGGTSGQETQYF. DNA for the CDR3: TGTGCCACCAGTGATTCTCGAGGGGGGACTAGCGGACAAGAGACCCAGTACTTC. The chain links TRBV24-1 to TRBJ2-5; 11 bases map to TRBD2. CDR1 and CDR2 (germline): KGHDR, SFDVKD. V lost 2 bases, J lost 2 bases, and 9 bases stayed unmatched. The CDR3 runs to 18 residues.